The 15 T cell receptor beta chains presented below share a single source sample, sequenced in a study of technical replicates of blood from a handful of donors. Profiling relied on immunoSEQ multiplex PCR, and the TCRdb table lists in-frame clones only, not all of them. The table shows about 61,000 clones, with less than 98% occurring only once. The sample consisted of T cells isolated from PBMCs. The receptors shown here come from a human donor in good health.

This rearrangement joins TRBV11-1 to TRBJ2-1; 8 bases agree with TRBD1. This CDR3 is 15 amino acids long. Per the germline V gene, CDR1 is SGHAT and CDR2 is FQDESV (reference sequence). V lost 7 bases, J lost 7 bases, and 12 bases stayed unmatched. The CDR3 nucleotides read TGTGCCAGCAATCTACAGGGGGTGGCGGGGAATGAGCAGTTCTTC. This translates into CASNLQGVAGNEQFF.

The chain carries TRBV5-4 and TRBJ2-2; possibly TRBD2 for D (6 bases). In germline, CDR1 is SGHNT, CDR2 YYREEE (reference sequence). V gave up 3 bases and J gave up 2 bases, with 17 bases separating them. The CDR3 contains 17 residues. The CDR3 DNA follows: TGTGCCAGCAGCTATTGGGCGGGGCCCCGAAACACCGGGGAGCTGTTTTTT. Translated, it gives CASSYWAGPRNTGELFF.

This clone has a single count. The chain combines TRBV28 with TRBJ1-2; D is possibly TRBD1 (5 bases). The CDR3 has 15 amino acids. V was clipped by 8 bases and J by 7 bases, with 23 bases between them. Germline V CDR1 and CDR2: MDHEN, SYDVKM. The CDR3 loop is CASRQTPAALLGYTF. CDR3 DNA: TGTGCCAGCCGACAGACCCCTGCCGCGCTCCTTGGCTACACCTTC.

The CDR3 is CASNPPAGPRPEQYF. CDR3 in DNA: TGTGCCAGCAATCCTCCAGCGGGGCCCCGGCCCGAGCAGTACTTC. The gene calls are TRBV2 and TRBJ2-7; 7 positions match TRBD2. This CDR3 comprises 15 residues. Germline V gene lookup returns CDR1 SNHLY and CDR2 FYNNEI. Trimming removed 7 bases from V and 6 bases from J; junction bases left unmatched: 15.

In this sample, this clone turned up a few times. The CDR3 reads CASSPRASYEQYF. CDR3 nucleotides: TGTGCCAGCAGCCCGCGGGCCTCCTACGAGCAGTACTTC. The V and J genes are TRBV7-2 and TRBJ2-7; maybe TRBD2 (5 bases). The CDR3 runs to 13 residues. Looked up from germline, CDR1 is SGHTA and CDR2 is FQGNSA. The V gene lost 5 bases and the J gene lost 0 bases, with 8 bases spanning the gap.

The rearrangement joins TRBV7-2 to TRBJ2-7; D might be TRBD1 (6 bases). Trimming stripped 6 bases from V and 1 base from J, with 19 bases between. Germline CDR1 reads SGHTA; CDR2 reads FQGNSA. The CDR3 runs to 16 residues. DNA for the CDR3: TGTGCCAGCAGGTCTTTCGGACAGACCCCTTCCTACGAGCAGTACTTC. The encoded protein is CASRSFGQTPSYEQYF.

This chain uses TRBV7-9 with TRBJ1-2; possibly TRBD1 for D (6 bases). Looked up from germline, CDR1 is SEHNR and CDR2 is FQNEAQ (reference sequence). The V gene lost 4 bases and the J gene lost 4 bases, with 10 bases spanning the gap. This CDR3 is 13 amino acids long. The DNA of the CDR3 is TGTGCCAGCAGCTCTACAGGGCTCTATGGCTACACCTTC. This gives the protein CASSSTGLYGYTF.

In this sample, this clone turned up once. This chain connects TRBV27 to TRBJ2-7; possible D gene TRBD1, 5 bases. V was shortened by 5 bases and J by 4 bases, with 21 bases between the two germline ends. The CDR3 contains 16 residues. From germline, CDR1 is MNHEY and CDR2 SMNVEV (reference sequence). CDR3 bases: TGTGCCAGCAGTGCCAGACAGACCTTCGGGTTATACGAGCAGTACTTC. It specifies CASSARQTFGLYEQYF.

This chain joins TRBV5-1 and TRBJ1-2, with 9 bases fitting TRBD1. This CDR3 region has 16 residues. The germline V gene has CDR1 SGHRS and CDR2 YFSETQ. The J segment lost 3 bases and the V segment lost 2 bases, leaving 8 bases of the junction unmatched. CDR3: CASSLSRQGEDYGYTF. The CDR3 nucleotides read TGCGCCAGCAGCTTATCTCGACAGGGGGAGGACTATGGCTACACCTTC.

This clone appeared once. The chain uses TRBV9 and TRBJ1-2; 9 nucleotides align to TRBD1. Germline assignment: CDR1 SGDLS and CDR2 YYNGEE. The V and J ends lost 0 bases and 4 bases, in that order; junction bases with no gene match: 4. The CDR3 length is 15 residues. The CDR3 sequence is CASSVDGTGIYGYTF. The CDR3, as DNA: TGTGCCAGCAGCGTAGATGGGACAGGGATCTATGGCTACACCTTC.

This sequence joins TRBV28 and TRBJ2-5, with D perhaps matching TRBD2 (5 bases). Per germline, CDR1 MDHEN and CDR2 SYDVKM. V lost 5 bases, J lost 1 base, and 8 bases lay in between. CDR3 length: 13 amino acids. CDR3 region: CASSLASQETQYF. The CDR3 nucleotides are TGTGCCAGCAGTCTAGCTAGCCAAGAGACCCAGTACTTC.

This clone was observed once. The J gene is TRBJ1-1, the V gene TRBV30; D unresolved. CDR1 and CDR2 from the germline V gene are GTSNPN and SVGIG (reference sequence). V shed 5 bases and J shed 0 bases, with 7 bases lying between them. The CDR3 extends over 12 amino acids. CDR3 bases: TGTGCCTGGTCTCACTTGAACACTGAAGCTTTCTTT. This gives the protein CAWSHLNTEAFF. The full variable domain, with the rest looked up from reference TRBV30 and TRBJ1-1, is SQTIHQWPATLVQPVGSPLSLECTVEGTSNPNLYWYRQAAGRGLQLLFYSVGIGQISSEVPQNLSASRPQDRQFILSSKKLLLSDSGFYLCAWSHLNTEAFFGQGTRLTVV.

The chain recombines TRBV6-4 with TRBJ1-1; maybe TRBD1 (6 bases). Germline V gene data show CDR1 as MRHNA and CDR2 as SNTAGT. The CDR3 totals 15 residues. The V and J ends lost 4 bases and 1 base respectively, with 13 bases between them. CDR3 DNA: TGTGCCAGCAGTGGGACCCAGGGGCGGAACACTGAAGCTTTCTTT. As protein: CASSGTQGRNTEAFF.

This chain connects TRBV30 to TRBJ2-1; 8 bases are a match to TRBD1. The CDR3 totals 16 residues. J gave up 6 bases and V 7 bases, and 17 bases lay outside the gene matches. Germline loops: CDR1 GTSNPN, CDR2 SVGIG (reference sequence). CDR3 in DNA: TGTGCCTCCGAGAGAATGGACAGGGAAACCTTCAATGAGCAGTTCTTC. Amino acid sequence: CASERMDRETFNEQFF.

The chain combines TRBV27 with TRBJ2-7, with a tentative D call TRBD1 (5 bases). Between the trimmed V and J ends, which lost 6 bases and 5 bases, there was a span of 17 bases. Per the germline V gene, CDR1 is MNHEY and CDR2 is SMNVEV (reference sequence). The CDR3 is made up of 14 amino acids. The CDR3 bases are TGTGCCAGCAGCCGAGCAGAGACAGACGACGAGCAGTACTTC. Protein: CASSRAETDDEQYF.